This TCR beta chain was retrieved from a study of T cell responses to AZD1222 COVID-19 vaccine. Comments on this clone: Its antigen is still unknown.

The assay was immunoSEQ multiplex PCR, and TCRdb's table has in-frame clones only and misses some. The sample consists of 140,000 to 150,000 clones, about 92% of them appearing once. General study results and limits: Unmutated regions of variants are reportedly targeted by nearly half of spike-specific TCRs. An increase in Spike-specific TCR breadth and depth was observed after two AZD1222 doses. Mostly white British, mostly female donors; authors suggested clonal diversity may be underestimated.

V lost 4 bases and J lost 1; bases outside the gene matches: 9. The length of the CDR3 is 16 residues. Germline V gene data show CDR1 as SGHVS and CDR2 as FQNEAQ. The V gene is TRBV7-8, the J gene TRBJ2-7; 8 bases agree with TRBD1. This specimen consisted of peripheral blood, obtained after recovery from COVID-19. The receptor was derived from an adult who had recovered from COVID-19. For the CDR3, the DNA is TGTGCCAGCAGCTACCTACAGGGGGGTTTTTCCTACGAGCAGTACTTC. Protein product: CASSYLQGGFSYEQYF.